This TCR beta chain was captured in a study of molecular identifiers for immune sequencing clone quantification. Points from the study as a whole: Jurkat TCR RNA spiked in from one cell reportedly remained identifiable amid roughly 940,000 naive cells. In naive cells, under 1% of molecules belonged to clones above 20 RNA copies, against over 97% in effector cells. Underestimation of highly expanded clone sizes could arise where identical TCR molecules share a barcode.

This clonotype has at least ten counts. What it binds is not known. Germline V gene lookup returns CDR1 DFQATT and CDR2 SNEGSKA (reference sequence). Trimming at V came to 3 bases and at J to 3 bases, leaving 9 bases not matched to a gene. The CDR3 contains 15 residues. Making the bulk TCR libraries relied on previously described methods and listed TCR primers. TCRdb independently ran MiXCR on the PCR reads; one entry per CDR3 protein. This sample has 37,000 or so distinct CDR3 sequences, with approximately 24% found just once. This TCR came from a human donor in good health. Some libraries in this study had Jurkat cell RNA spiked in. Sequencing used naive CD8+ T cells from blood, with Jurkat cell RNA spiked in. Subset indicated: FACS-sorted CD8+CD4-CCR7+CD45RA+ naive T cells. V gene TRBV20-1 combines with J gene TRBJ1-1; 8 nucleotides align to TRBD1. In DNA form, the CDR3 reads TGCAGTGCTAGGGACAGGGTTGGGGTGCACACTGAAGCTTTCTTT. Residues: CSARDRVGVHTEAFF.